This TCR beta chain was profiled in a study of vaccination and CD4 T cells after COVID-19. Sequencing of DNA taken from cultured CD4+ T cells relied on the Oncomine TCR Beta short-read assay. Each CDR3 protein is one row after TCRdb ran MiXCR on the PCR reads. The data show fewer than 25,000 distinct CDR3 sequences, about 41% seen once. This clonotype was seen more than once but under ten times. Its antigen is not identified. Regarding treatment: approximately 9-day PBMC culture with coronavirus spike peptide pools or control peptides (ViraFEST assay). What was sequenced was CD4+ T cells from blood, cultured in vitro. This clonotype originated in a human donor who had recovered from COVID-19.

CDR3 sequence: CSARVYRLASDTQYF. The CDR3 nucleotides are TGCAGTGCTAGAGTTTATAGGCTAGCCTCAGATACGCAGTATTTT. The chain uses TRBV20-1 and TRBJ2-3, with TRBD2 as a possible D gene (5 bases). The CDR3 consists of 15 residues. CDR1 is DFQATT, CDR2 SNEGSKA, per germline (reference sequence). Trimming removed 1 base at V and 4 bases at J, with 15 bases between.